The 25 T cell receptor beta chains in this list originate from one sample, sequenced in a study of cytomegalovirus exposure and HLA in healthy donors. Primers: 60 Vbeta forward and 13 Jbeta reverse. The protocol was immunoSEQ multiplex PCR, while the TCRdb copy is restricted to in-frame clones and leaves out a portion. The sample includes some 140,000 clones, about 9.1% of them seen just once. The specimen was PBMCs. The receptor source for this set is a woman in her forties in good health and CMV-seropositive.

The chain combines TRBV19 with TRBJ1-1, with 10 nucleotides matching TRBD1. Germline V gene lookup returns CDR1 LNHDA and CDR2 SQIVND (reference sequence). This CDR3 has 16 residues. Losses at the gene ends were 4 bases for V and 1 base for J; bases not matched to a gene: 6. In DNA form, the CDR3 reads TGTGCCAGTAGTAGAAGGACAGGGGGAGGGAACACTGAAGCTTTCTTT. This translates into CASSRRTGGGNTEAFF.

The chain employs TRBV29-1 and TRBJ1-5; D not certain. V was cut by 6 bases and J by 6 bases, with 27 bases left in between. Germline loops: CDR1 SQVTM, CDR2 ANQGSEA. This CDR3 is built from 17 residues. Here the CDR3 reads CSVLGVGSEGTLQPQHF. The CDR3 bases are TGCAGCGTGCTGGGAGTTGGGTCGGAAGGAACGCTTCAGCCCCAGCATTTT.

The V and J genes are TRBV9 and TRBJ1-1; 7 bases line up with TRBD1. The trim removed 0 bases at V and 7 bases at J, leaving 12 bases unmatched. This CDR3 comprises 16 residues. Germline CDR1 is SGDLS and CDR2 is YYNGEE. The CDR3 DNA is TGTGCCAGCAGCGTAGCTTTATACCATGGGGACAGTGAAGCTTTCTTT. Translated, it gives CASSVALYHGDSEAFF.

The chain couples TRBV5-1 to TRBJ2-6; D not resolved. CDR3 length: 16 residues. Trimming shortened V by 1 base and J by 0 bases, and 8 bases separated the two germline ends. Germline V lookup: CDR1 SGHRS, CDR2 YFSETQ. The CDR3 loop is CASSLNSISGANVLTF. The CDR3 region has the DNA TGCGCCAGCAGCTTGAATTCTATCTCTGGGGCCAACGTCCTGACTTTC.

This rearrangement joins TRBV27 to TRBJ1-3, with 8 nucleotides matching TRBD1. The V gene's germline CDR1 is MNHEY and CDR2 SMNVEV (reference sequence). The ends lost 5 bases at V and 1 base at J; junction bases unmatched: 13. The length of the CDR3 is 18 residues. The CDR3 region has the DNA TGTGCCAGCAGTGCCCGACAGGGGACGGGACTTTCTGGAAACACCATATATTTT. Translated, it gives CASSARQGTGLSGNTIYF.

The J gene is TRBJ1-1, the V gene TRBV7-2; 10 bases agree with TRBD1. Germline trimming cut 1 base from V and 4 bases from J; bases unmatched to any gene: 3. CDR1 is SGHTA, CDR2 FQGNSA, per germline. CDR3 size: 15 residues. This CDR3 reads CASSLGRTGGTEAFF. CDR3 DNA sequence: TGTGCCAGCAGCTTAGGTAGGACAGGGGGCACTGAAGCTTTCTTT. The complete variable domain, with remaining parts taken from reference TRBV7-2 and TRBJ1-1, reads GAGVSQSPSNKVTEKGKDVELRCDPISGHTALYWYRQSLGQGLEFLIYFQGNSAPDKSGLPSDRFSAERTGGSVSTLTIQRTQQEDSAVYLCASSLGRTGGTEAFFGQGTRLTVV.

V is TRBV12-5 and J is TRBJ1-2, with a tentative D call TRBD1 (5 bases). Germline V gene sequence: CDR1 LGHNT, CDR2 FRNRAP. The CDR3 contains 14 residues. With 6 bases removed from V and 4 bases from J, the gap between germline ends came to 15 bases. The CDR3 loop reads CASGTGIKSYGYTF. The CDR3, as DNA: TGTGCTAGTGGCACAGGAATAAAAAGCTATGGCTACACCTTC.

A few counts support this clone. This chain links TRBV9 with TRBJ1-5; TRBD1 matches at 7 bases. The CDR3 runs to 14 residues. The ends lost 4 bases at V and 3 bases at J; junction bases unmatched: 4. In germline, CDR1 is SGDLS, CDR2 YYNGEE. CDR3 sequence reads: CASSSGGDNQPQHF. CDR3 nucleotide sequence: TGTGCCAGCAGCTCAGGGGGTGACAATCAGCCCCAGCATTTT. Filled out from reference TRBV9 and TRBJ1-5, the complete variable domain reads DSGVTQTPKHLITATGQRVTLRCSPRSGDLSVYWYQQSLDQGLQFLIQYYNGEERAKGNILERFSAQQFPDLHSELNLSSLELGDSALYFCASSSGGDNQPQHFGDGTRLSIL.

The chain uses TRBV6-1 and TRBJ2-6; no clear D gene. CDR3 length equals 14 residues. V was cut by 7 bases and J by 0 bases, with 7 bases left in between. Germline-derived CDR1 and CDR2 are MNHNS and SASEGT. The CDR3 loop is CASTQISGANVLTF. The CDR3 DNA is TGTGCCAGCACTCAGATCTCTGGGGCCAACGTCCTGACTTTC.

V and J are TRBV27 and TRBJ2-7, with 7 bases that match TRBD1. J lost 3 bases, V lost 5 bases, and 13 bases had no gene match. In germline, CDR1 is MNHEY, CDR2 SMNVEV (reference sequence). This CDR3 is 16 amino acids long. The CDR3 DNA sequence: TGTGCCAGCAGTCCGTTTCCGGGACAGACAGACTACGAGCAGTACTTC. Translating it yields CASSPFPGQTDYEQYF.

This clone was detected a few times. The genes are TRBV7-3 and TRBJ2-5, with 7 bases identical to TRBD2. The CDR3 covers 14 residues. Germline V gene lookup returns CDR1 SGHTA and CDR2 FQGTGA. Trimming at V came to 4 bases and at J to 6 bases, leaving 8 bases not matched to a gene. This CDR3 is CASSSSGGSKTQYF. In DNA, the CDR3 is TGTGCCAGCAGCTCCTCCGGGGGGTCGAAGACCCAGTACTTC.

The chain joins TRBV5-1 to TRBJ2-7; 14 positions match TRBD2. The V gene end was trimmed by 0 bases and the J gene end by 2 bases; junction bases not matched to a gene: 4. This CDR3 has 17 residues. CDR1 and CDR2 (germline): SGHRS, YFSETQ. The CDR3 sequence: CASSLGLAGGPAYEQYF. For the CDR3, the DNA is TGCGCCAGCAGCTTGGGACTAGCGGGGGGGCCAGCCTACGAGCAGTACTTC.

This clone appeared a few times. The chain is built from TRBV29-1 and TRBJ1-1; 12 bases are a match to TRBD1. The V gene's germline CDR1 is SQVTM and CDR2 ANQGSEA. The CDR3 is 15 amino acids. After removal of 5 bases from V and 2 bases from J, the junction contained 6 bases not matched to a gene. CDR3 nucleotide sequence: TGCAGCGTTAGGGGACAGGGGGCATTCAACACTGAAGCTTTCTTT. This encodes CSVRGQGAFNTEAFF.

This clone was counted only a few times. The chain uses TRBV7-4 and TRBJ2-5, with 11 bases identical to TRBD1. The CDR3 has 16 residues. Per germline, CDR1 SGHVT and CDR2 SQSDAQ. V was pared by 6 bases and J by 5 bases, with 11 bases of the junction left unmatched. The chain's CDR3 is CASSPYGQGAHETQYF. The CDR3 DNA is TGTGCCAGCAGTCCCTATGGACAGGGGGCACATGAGACCCAGTACTTC.

This clone was seen a few times. This rearrangement joins TRBV7-2 to TRBJ1-1; D is undetermined. V was shortened by 2 bases and J by 0 bases, with 10 bases between the two germline ends. Germline values: CDR1 SGHTA, CDR2 FQGNSA. The CDR3 consists of 15 residues. Here the CDR3 DNA reads TGTGCCAGCAGCTTAAGTACCGGGGTGAACACTGAAGCTTTCTTT. Amino acid sequence: CASSLSTGVNTEAFF.

This clone was seen a handful of times. This rearrangement joins TRBV11-2 to TRBJ2-5, with 7 bases identical to TRBD1. The CDR3 is 15 residues long. The germline V gene encodes CDR1 SGHAT and CDR2 FQNNGV. The V gene end was trimmed by 5 bases and the J gene end by 2 bases; junction bases not matched to a gene: 8. CDR3 sequence reads: CASSPGTAVQETQYF. The CDR3 DNA sequence: TGTGCCAGCAGCCCCGGGACAGCAGTTCAAGAGACCCAGTACTTC.

The chain has TRBV5-1 and TRBJ2-3; TRBD1 agrees at 12 bases. V lost 0 bases, J lost 5 bases, and 10 bases stayed unmatched. The CDR3 is made up of 18 amino acids. Germline values: CDR1 SGHRS, CDR2 YFSETQ. DNA for the CDR3: TGCGCCAGCAGCTTGGCGGGACAGGGGGCAAATAGGCGAGATACGCAGTATTTT. Protein sequence: CASSLAGQGANRRDTQYF.

In this sample, this clone turned up a few times. The V call is TRBV4-2, the J call TRBJ2-2; TRBD2 agrees at 10 bases. The germline gives CDR1 LGHNA, CDR2 YNFKEQ. There are 16 residues in the CDR3. The V segment lost 4 bases and the J segment 4 bases; nucleotides outside the gene matches: 6. CDR3 loop: CASSPSQRGGTGELFF. The DNA of the CDR3 is TGTGCCAGCAGCCCGAGCCAGCGGGGGGGCACCGGGGAGCTGTTTTTT.

V usage is TRBV6-4 and J usage is TRBJ2-3; 7 bases are a match to TRBD2. J lost 2 bases, V lost 6 bases, and 2 bases had no gene match. CDR3 length: 13 amino acids. Germline V gene data show CDR1 as MRHNA and CDR2 as SNTAGT. The CDR3 coding sequence is TGTGCCAGCAGCCGGGACTACACAGATACGCAGTATTTT. It translates to CASSRDYTDTQYF.

This chain joins TRBV25-1 and TRBJ1-1; D gene ambiguous. V dropped 7 bases and J dropped 9 bases, with 15 bases sitting between them. The CDR3 consists of 12 residues. CDR1 is MGHDK and CDR2 is SYGVNS in the germline V gene. CDR3 in DNA: TGTGCCAGCACCGAACCCCTCGGTAAAGCTTTCTTT. This gives the protein CASTEPLGKAFF.

This clone appeared a few times. The sample carries other DNA sequences with the same CDR3. This chain connects TRBV5-1 to TRBJ2-7; 10 bases agree with TRBD2. This CDR3 region has 14 residues. Germline CDR1 reads SGHRS; CDR2 reads YFSETQ. The trim removed 4 bases at V and 1 base at J, leaving 2 bases unmatched. In DNA form, the CDR3 reads TGCGCCAGCAGCCCTAGCGGGGGATCCTACGAGCAGTACTTC. Protein: CASSPSGGSYEQYF.

This chain uses TRBV5-6 with TRBJ2-3; D is unclear. Germline values: CDR1 SGHDT, CDR2 YYEEEE. The ends were cut back, 0 bases at V and 0 bases at J, with 8 bases in the middle. The CDR3 is 15 amino acids. The CDR3 is CASSLGQTSTDTQYF. In DNA, the CDR3 is TGTGCCAGCAGCTTGGGCCAGACTAGCACAGATACGCAGTATTTT.

The table lists this clone with a few counts. The chain joins TRBV7-8 to TRBJ2-5; a weak D match, TRBD2 (6 bases). The V gene lost 0 bases and the J gene lost 5 bases, with 13 bases spanning the gap. This CDR3 is built from 15 residues. Looked up from germline, CDR1 is SGHVS and CDR2 is FQNEAQ. The CDR3 reads CASSLAAGSFETQYF. The CDR3 region has the DNA TGTGCCAGCAGCTTAGCAGCGGGTTCATTTGAGACCCAGTACTTC.

The rearrangement links TRBV9 to TRBJ1-3; D gene ambiguous. The V end was cut by 0 bases, the J end by 4 bases, with 8 bases between. Germline V gene sequence: CDR1 SGDLS, CDR2 YYNGEE. The CDR3 length is 14 residues. The CDR3 DNA is TGTGCCAGCAGCGTAGCACAGCCGGGAAACACCATATATTTT. Translation: CASSVAQPGNTIYF. The variable domain in full, completed from reference TRBV9 and TRBJ1-3, reads DSGVTQTPKHLITATGQRVTLRCSPRSGDLSVYWYQQSLDQGLQFLIQYYNGEERAKGNILERFSAQQFPDLHSELNLSSLELGDSALYFCASSVAQPGNTIYFGEGSWLTVV.

This clone was found many times. This sequence joins TRBV5-1 and TRBJ1-1; TRBD1 matches 9 bases. V was clipped by 6 bases and J by 11 bases; unmatched bases: 11. This CDR3 contains 13 residues. The germline V gene has CDR1 SGHRS and CDR2 YFSETQ. In DNA, the CDR3 is TGCGCCAGCACCTTCCAATCCGGGACAGGGGCTTTCTTT. Translated, it gives CASTFQSGTGAFF.